This TCR beta chain derives from a study of shared clonotypes between healthy human individuals (dated by TCRdb to the early 2020s). About the full investigation: The cohort included three men and two women between 18 and 49 years of age. Per donor, leukapheresis produced somewhere between about 0.8 and 9.5 billion PBMCs. Different laboratories and diverse techniques were used to prepare libraries and sequence TCR repertoires, to increase sequencing depth and limit assay-specific biases. Blood TCR repertoires of five healthy adults were deeply sequenced to estimate repertoire size and the extent of clonotype sharing between individuals. For each donor, CD4 naive and CD4 memory were each run on three plates, CD8 naive on two plates, and CD8 memory on one plate. General study outcomes and caveats: Incomplete sequencing was indicated by rarefaction of sorted-subset datasets, despite the large sequencing depth. Across four donors, approximately 5% of naive CD4, roughly 3.5% of naive CD8, 2.3% of memory CD4, and roughly 0.4% of memory CD8 clonotypes were shared. Based on pairwise subsampling, the degree of clonotype sharing among donors was expected to be affected by sequencing depth. Compared with non-shared clonotypes, the clonotypes found in all four sorted-subset donors had higher generation probabilities. Because the study included only a small number of donors, the genetic and exposure-history diversity represented was limited. Estimated clonotype richness was generally larger for naive than for memory subsets. Sampling was limited to blood, and TCR repertoires in tissue likely differ from TCR repertoires in blood.

CD8 naive samples were obtained by positive selection for CCR7 among CD45RO-negative cells, yielding a CD45RA+CCR7+ population from which TemRA cells were excluded. Healthy HIV-negative adults with no recently reported acute infections or vaccinations were included as donors. Every donor was a Caucasian adult living in Nashville, Tennessee, USA. After blood collection by leukapheresis, PBMCs were isolated using Ficoll-Histopaque density gradient centrifugation and then cryopreserved in the vapor phase of liquid nitrogen. Analytical flow cytometry was used to check the purity and quantity of each magnetically sorted T cell population. Each sorted fraction had its genomic DNA isolated and then quantified by UV absorbance on a Nanodrop 2000c. Using the deep immunoSEQ assay, multiplex PCR amplified TCR CDR3 regions from genomic DNA. Extracted genomic DNA from each cell subset was distributed evenly across all wells of several immunoSEQ 96-well plates, and each plate was treated as a replicate. For sorted subsets, each replicate PCR was loaded with roughly 0.2 ug genomic DNA, equivalent to some 27,000 T cell genomes. Purified libraries were quantified with a Qubit 3.0 fluorometer, sized on a Bioanalyzer 2100, and re-quantified with the KAPA Library Quantification kit. Each immunoSEQ 96-well plate was sequenced on its own single-read 150-cycle Illumina NextSeq 550 flow cell. Per the original workflow: Because only junctional sequences without quality scores were contained in the immunoSEQ output, filtering matching that applied to full-length reads could not be performed. To assign V/J genes and CDR3, sequences were annotated using PyIR, a Python wrapper for IgBLAST v1.9, with IMGT germline references. Reads were removed for weak V/J assignments (E-value above 1e-6), missing CDR3, stop codons, out-of-frame junctions, or ambiguous translated residues. V3J clonotypes were defined as sequences sharing the same inferred V gene, J gene, and CDR3 amino acid sequence. Percentage overlap between repertoires was computed as shared unique clonotypes divided by the size of the smaller repertoire. Repertoire richness was assessed with RTK rarefaction, the Chao1 estimator, and Recon v2.1 estimates of unobserved clonotypes. Generation probabilities were computed with OLGA for all TCRbeta clonotypes obtained by the gDNA method from several donors. In TCRdb, the immuneACCESS table is reduced to in-frame sequences with V and J assigned. These tables do not hold every clone; where another copy was compared, an unresolved V gene accounts for under half, and the others remain unexplained. D and trimming were read from the DNA, whereas the V and J calls and clone size are those reported in that table. The table for this sample lists 600,000 or so clones; 95% to 98% of them were counted only once. The top ten hold 0.25% to 0.35% of the sample.

There are 11 amino acids in the CDR3, from cysteine to phenylalanine inclusive. Just CDR3 DNA is preserved here, 33 bases in frame from base 1. CDR1 and CDR2, looked up from the germline V gene (reference sequence), are DFQATT and SNEGSKA. Trimming accounts for 3 bases at V and 10 bases at J, while the number of junction bases matched to no gene is 3. About this clone: Its antigen remains unidentified. One base away there is no much larger clone; base qualities are not given.

The material sequenced was naive CD8+ T cells sorted from blood. The intended sense of this specimen's cell subset or site label: CD45RA+CCR7+. The V and J genes are TRBV20-1 and TRBJ2-1, and 7 junction bases match TRBD2. The TCR was taken from a man aged 25 to 45 in good health. The nucleotide sequence is TGCAGTGCTAGTGCAGCGGGAGAGCAGTTCTTC. The resulting protein is CSASAAGEQFF.